This record covers a single T cell receptor (beta chain). Its antigen is as yet unknown. This entry is derived from a study of early T cells in non-severe SARS-CoV-2 infection. Attachment of unique molecular identifiers was made to individual cDNA molecules. MiXCR, run by TCRdb on the 5' RACE reads, gives a single entry per CDR3 protein. The table shows tens of thousands of distinct CDR3 sequences, with over 9.5% occurring only once. General observations from the study: VDJdb matches were skewed toward anti-spike CD8 T cell responses.

Trimming removed 3 bases from V and 6 bases from J, with 7 bases in between. CDR3 size: 12 residues. Germline-derived CDR1 and CDR2 are SNHLY and FYNNEI. This TCR derives from an adult who was a healthcare worker with PCR-confirmed SARS-CoV-2 infection or an uninfected control (not recorded which). This rearrangement joins TRBV2 to TRBJ2-3; no clear D gene. The sample taken for sequencing was whole blood. Here the CDR3 reads CASSDPPDTQYF. The DNA for the CDR3 is TGTGCCAGCAGTGACCCCCCCGATACGCAGTATTTT.